This T cell receptor (beta chain) was recorded in a study of cytomegalovirus exposure and HLA in healthy donors. Trimming pared 0 bases from V and 2 bases from J, leaving 4 bases between. Germline V CDR1 and CDR2: SNHLY, FYNNEI. The CDR3 is made up of 13 amino acids. Donors likely had unrecorded immune exposures despite being nominally healthy when sampled. The primer mix had 60 Vbeta and 13 Jbeta primers. TCRdb's copy holds only in-frame clones and misses some; the assay was immunoSEQ multiplex PCR. The sample records 100,000 to 150,000 clones, 78% being singletons. As for this clone: Its specificity is unknown.

Study results and caveats: TCR beta V- and J-gene trimming was later associated with a missense DCLRE1C variant. Donor immune exposure was known only as CMV serostatus. While the bulk of TCR sequences proved rare, some public TCRs turned up in many donors.

The sample was PBMCs. The V gene is TRBV2, the J gene TRBJ1-1; no definite D call. This receptor was obtained from a man aged 30 to 45 in good health and CMV-seropositive. In DNA form, the CDR3 reads TGTGCCAGCAGTGAAGCCCTCAACACTGAAGCTTTCTTT. Translating gives CASSEALNTEAFF.